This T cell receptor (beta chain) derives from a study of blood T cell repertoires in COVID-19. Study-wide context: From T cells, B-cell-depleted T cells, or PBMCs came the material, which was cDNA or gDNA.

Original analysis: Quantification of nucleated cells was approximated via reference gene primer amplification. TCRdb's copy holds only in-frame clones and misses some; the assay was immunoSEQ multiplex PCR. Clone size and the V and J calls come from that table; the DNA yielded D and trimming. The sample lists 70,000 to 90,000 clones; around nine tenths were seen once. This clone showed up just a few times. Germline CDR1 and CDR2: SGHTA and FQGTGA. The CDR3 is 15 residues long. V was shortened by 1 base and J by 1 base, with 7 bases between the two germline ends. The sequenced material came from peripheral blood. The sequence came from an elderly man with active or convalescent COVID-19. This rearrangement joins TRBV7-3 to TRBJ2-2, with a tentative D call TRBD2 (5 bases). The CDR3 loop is CASSLMAGNTGELFF. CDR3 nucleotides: TGTGCCAGCAGCTTAATGGCGGGGAACACCGGGGAGCTGTTTTTT. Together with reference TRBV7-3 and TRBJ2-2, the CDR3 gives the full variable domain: GAGVSQTPSNKVTEKGKYVELRCDPISGHTALYWYRQSLGQGPEFLIYFQGTGAADDSGLPNDRFFAVRPEGSVSTLKIQRTERGDSAVYLCASSLMAGNTGELFFGEGSRLTVL.